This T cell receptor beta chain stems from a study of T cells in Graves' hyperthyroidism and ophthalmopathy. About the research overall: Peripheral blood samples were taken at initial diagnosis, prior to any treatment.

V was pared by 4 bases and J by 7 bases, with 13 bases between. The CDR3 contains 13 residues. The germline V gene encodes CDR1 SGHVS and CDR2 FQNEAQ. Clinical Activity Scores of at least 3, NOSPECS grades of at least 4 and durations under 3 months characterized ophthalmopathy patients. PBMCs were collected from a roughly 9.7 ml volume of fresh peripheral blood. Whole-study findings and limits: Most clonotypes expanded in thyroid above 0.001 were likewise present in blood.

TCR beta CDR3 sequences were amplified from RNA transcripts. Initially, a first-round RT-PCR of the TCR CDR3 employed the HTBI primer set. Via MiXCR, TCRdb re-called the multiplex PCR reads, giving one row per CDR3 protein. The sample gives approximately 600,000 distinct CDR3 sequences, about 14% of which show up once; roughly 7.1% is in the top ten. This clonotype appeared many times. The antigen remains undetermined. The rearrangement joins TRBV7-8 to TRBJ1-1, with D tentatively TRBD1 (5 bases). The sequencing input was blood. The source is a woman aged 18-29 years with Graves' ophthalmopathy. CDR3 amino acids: CASSSRTGVEAFF. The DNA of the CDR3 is TGTGCCAGCAGCTCGCGTACGGGGGTTGAAGCTTTCTTT. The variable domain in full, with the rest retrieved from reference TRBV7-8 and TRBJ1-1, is GAGVSQSPRYKVAKRGQDVALRCDPISGHVSLFWYQQALGQGPEFLTYFQNEAQLDKSGLPSDRFFAERPEGSVSTLKIQRTQQEDSAVYLCASSSRTGVEAFFGQGTRLTVV.